Below, 31 T cell receptor beta chains from the same sample are listed, as sequenced in a study of blood T cell repertoires in COVID-19. Clones were read by immunoSEQ multiplex PCR, and TCRdb kept only the in-frame ones, dropping some. The data contain about 37,000 clones, 70% to 90% of them singletons. Sequencing used peripheral blood. The source of these receptors is a man between 60 and 75 years old with active COVID-19.

The chain joins TRBV7-9 to TRBJ2-1; 7 bases fit TRBD2. This CDR3 comprises 13 residues. The germline V gene encodes CDR1 SEHNR and CDR2 FQNEAQ (reference sequence). V trimming: 5 bases; J trimming: 10 bases; junction bases outside the gene matches: 8. CDR3 protein: CASSPAGRPEQFF. The CDR3 nucleotides read TGTGCCAGCAGCCCAGCGGGGCGGCCCGAGCAGTTCTTC. Based on the CDR3 plus reference TRBV7-9 and TRBJ2-1, the full variable domain is DTGVSQNPRHKITKRGQNVTFRCDPISEHNRLYWYRQTLGQGPEFLTYFQNEAQLEKSRLLSDRFSAERPKGSFSTLEIQRTEQGDSAMYLCASSPAGRPEQFFGPGTRLTVL.

The chain is built from TRBV21-1 and TRBJ1-1; TRBD1 reflects the table's D call only, with no check against the DNA. TRBV21-1 is flagged as a pseudogene. The CDR3 is made up of 14 amino acids. CDR3 in amino acids: CASSKTGPNTEAFF. CDR3 in DNA: TGTGCCAGCAGCAAAACAGGCCCGAACACTGAAGCTTTCTTT.

The V and J genes are TRBV28 and TRBJ2-7; perhaps TRBD1 as D (5 bases). The CDR3 sequence is 15 residues long. Per the germline V gene, CDR1 is MDHEN and CDR2 is SYDVKM. V lost 5 bases and J 2 bases, leaving 16 bases between the germline ends. CDR3 sequence: CASSPHRITTYEQYF. Written as DNA, the CDR3 is TGTGCCAGCAGTCCCCACAGGATTACCACCTACGAGCAGTACTTC.

The chain employs TRBV6-5 and TRBJ1-1; D might be TRBD1 (5 bases). The germline CDR1 and CDR2 sequences are MNHEY and SVGAGI. Trimming took 8 bases from V and 0 from J, leaving 10 bases between them. The CDR3 sequence is 13 residues long. The chain's CDR3 is CASSPGMNTEAFF. CDR3 nucleotide sequence: TGTGCCAGCTCCCCAGGGATGAACACTGAAGCTTTCTTT.

V is TRBV27 and J is TRBJ2-3; a weak D match, TRBD2 (5 bases). Germline lookup yields CDR1 MNHEY and CDR2 SMNVEV (reference sequence). Trimming took 2 bases from V and 2 from J, leaving 11 bases between them. The CDR3 has 15 residues. CDR3 region: CASSLNLALTDTQYF. For the CDR3, the DNA is TGTGCCAGCAGTTTAAACCTAGCCCTCACAGATACGCAGTATTTT.

The chain couples TRBV18 to TRBJ2-1; 12 bases are a match to TRBD2. This CDR3 spans 16 amino acids. The trim removed 2 bases at V and 5 bases at J, leaving 4 bases unmatched. CDR1 is KGHSH, CDR2 LQKENI, per germline. The CDR3 DNA follows: TGTGCCAGCTCACCAATGCTAGCGGGAGGGAACAATGAGCAGTTCTTC. Encoded protein: CASSPMLAGGNNEQFF.

The chain recombines TRBV2 with TRBJ1-3; no clear D. Germline CDR1 reads SNHLY; CDR2 reads FYNNEI. The CDR3 totals 13 residues. V was pared by 11 bases and J by 0 bases, with 11 bases between. The CDR3 reads CASQRDSGNTIYF. CDR3 nucleotide sequence: TGTGCCTCTCAACGGGACTCTGGAAACACCATATATTTT.

The J gene is TRBJ1-2, the V gene TRBV29-1; D gene uncertain. The CDR3 has 12 amino acids. V was cut by 7 bases and J by 6 bases, with 15 bases left in between. Per germline, CDR1 SQVTM and CDR2 ANQGSEA. The CDR3 coding sequence is TGCAGCGCTGCGGGTACAGCCGATGGCTACACCTTC. It yields the protein CSAAGTADGYTF.

The gene calls are TRBV27 and TRBJ2-3; the match to TRBD2 covers 12 bases. Unmatched junction bases numbered 14, after V lost 4 bases and J lost 6 bases. Germline-derived CDR1 and CDR2 are MNHEY and SMNVEV (reference sequence). The CDR3 length is 18 residues. CDR3 nucleotide sequence: TGTGCCAGCAGTTCAACGCCGCCTAGCGGGAGGGCCGGGGATACGCAGTATTTT. Translated: CASSSTPPSGRAGDTQYF.

In its sample, this clone was seen a few times. The CDR3 DNA follows: TGTGCCAGCACCAACAATCAGAACACTGAAGCTTTCTTT. It codes for CASTNNQNTEAFF. The chain uses TRBV6-6 and TRBJ1-1, with D unresolved. This CDR3 has 13 residues. The germline CDR1 and CDR2 sequences are MNHNY and SVGAGI (reference sequence). The V end was cut by 7 bases, the J end by 1 base, with 10 bases between.

The chain employs TRBV5-5 and TRBJ2-5; D is uncertain. V was clipped by 3 bases and J by 4 bases, with 10 bases between them. The CDR3 covers 13 residues. The V gene's germline CDR1 is SGHKS and CDR2 YYEKEE (reference sequence). DNA for the CDR3: TGTGCCAGCAGCTCGAGACTGGGAGAGACCCAGTACTTC. It translates to CASSSRLGETQYF.

The V and J genes are TRBV10-2 and TRBJ2-5, with 16 bases identical to TRBD2. This CDR3 region has 15 residues. V lost 10 bases to trimming and J lost 5 bases; unmatched junction nucleotides: 7. Germline loops: CDR1 WSHSY, CDR2 SAAADI. CDR3 nucleotides: TGCGCCACGGGACTAGCGGGAGGGGGCGGGGAGACCCAGTACTTC. Encoded protein: CATGLAGGGGETQYF.

This chain links TRBV5-1 with TRBJ1-2, with a tentative D call TRBD1 (5 bases). Germline V gives CDR1 SGHRS, CDR2 YFSETQ. The V and J ends lost 0 bases and 8 bases respectively, with 14 bases between them. The length of the CDR3 is 14 residues. The CDR3 loop reads CASSLEVSGGGYTF. The CDR3 bases are TGCGCCAGCAGCTTGGAAGTTTCGGGGGGAGGCTACACCTTC.

The chain couples TRBV3-1 (or the pseudogene TRBV3-2) to TRBJ2-3, with unresolved D. Deletions cut 5 bases from V and 2 bases from J, with 2 bases between. CDR3 size: 11 residues. CDR1 is LGHDT, CDR2 YNNKEL, per germline (reference sequence). CDR3 sequence (DNA): TGTGCCAGCAGCTACACAGATACGCAGTATTTT. The encoded protein is CASSYTDTQYF.

V usage is TRBV19 and J usage is TRBJ2-4; 7 nucleotides agree with TRBD2. Germline lookup yields CDR1 LNHDA and CDR2 SQIVND (reference sequence). Trimming cost V 3 bases and J 0 bases; bases outside gene matches: 5. The length of the CDR3 is 16 residues. The CDR3, as DNA: TGTGCCAGTAGTATTGGGACTACTCTAGCCAAAAACATTCAGTACTTC. This translates into CASSIGTTLAKNIQYF.

This clone showed up just a few times. The chain uses TRBV4-2 and TRBJ2-5, with 8 nucleotides matching TRBD2. CDR3 size: 16 residues. CDR1 is LGHNA, CDR2 YNFKEQ, per germline. Losses at the gene ends were 3 bases for V and 2 bases for J; bases not matched to a gene: 8. The CDR3 spells CASSQGDGTRQETQYF. CDR3 DNA sequence: TGTGCCAGCAGCCAGGGGGATGGGACTAGGCAAGAGACCCAGTACTTC.

The chain combines TRBV6-4 with TRBJ2-7, with TRBD1 matching over 7 bases. J gave up 2 bases and V 5 bases, and 9 bases lay outside the gene matches. This CDR3 spans 15 amino acids. The germline gives CDR1 MRHNA, CDR2 SNTAGT. In DNA, the CDR3 is TGTGCCAGCAGTCCCCGACAGGGCCCCCCCTACGAGCAGTACTTC. Residues: CASSPRQGPPYEQYF.

The V and J genes are TRBV7-2 and TRBJ2-7; 8 bases match TRBD1. Germline V gives CDR1 SGHTA, CDR2 FQGNSA. V dropped 5 bases and J dropped 2; count of bases not matched to a gene: 2. This CDR3 has 13 amino acids. In DNA, the CDR3 is TGTGCCAGCAGCAGGGGACAGGCCTACGAGCAGTACTTC. It is translated as CASSRGQAYEQYF.

This chain links TRBV5-4 with TRBJ2-7, with D perhaps TRBD1 (6 bases). V dropped 3 bases and J dropped 0 bases, with 10 bases sitting between them. Germline V gives CDR1 SGHNT, CDR2 YYREEE (reference sequence). The CDR3 is made up of 14 amino acids. The DNA for the CDR3 is TGTGCCAGCAGCTCGCAGGGGAACTCCTACGAGCAGTACTTC. Protein sequence: CASSSQGNSYEQYF.

J is TRBJ1-2 and V is TRBV28; 9 bases fit TRBD1. This CDR3 has 17 residues. The germline V gene encodes CDR1 MDHEN and CDR2 SYDVKM. With 8 bases clipped from V and 2 bases from J, the junction kept 15 bases outside the gene matches. The CDR3 spells CASGGSTGGAPNYGYTF. The CDR3 region has the DNA TGTGCCAGCGGAGGATCAACAGGGGGCGCTCCCAACTATGGCTACACCTTC.

This clone appeared a few times. V and J are TRBV5-5 and TRBJ1-2; D perhaps matches TRBD1 (5 bases). Germline V gene lookup returns CDR1 SGHKS and CDR2 YYEKEE (reference sequence). The CDR3 is 15 amino acids. Trimming pared 4 bases from V and 0 bases from J, leaving 13 bases between. CDR3 DNA: TGTGCCAGCAGCAATGACAGAAGCGCTAACTATGGCTACACCTTC. The encoded protein is CASSNDRSANYGYTF.

The chain joins TRBV10-1 to TRBJ2-1; 10 bases agree with TRBD1. Germline CDR1 reads WNHNN; CDR2 reads SYGVQD (reference sequence). The CDR3 covers 18 residues. V was pared by 5 bases and J by 8 bases, with 18 bases of the junction left unmatched. The CDR3 loop reads CASSPRTGGLGEGHEQFF. DNA of the CDR3: TGCGCCAGCAGTCCTCGGACAGGGGGACTAGGCGAGGGCCATGAGCAGTTCTTC.

The chain carries TRBV29-1 and TRBJ1-4; 7 nucleotides line up with TRBD1. Germline loops: CDR1 SQVTM, CDR2 ANQGSEA. J gave up 0 bases and V 6 bases, and 4 bases lay outside the gene matches. The CDR3 has 14 amino acids. CDR3 in amino acids: CSVRQGATNEKLFF. In DNA form, the CDR3 reads TGCAGCGTACGACAGGGAGCAACTAATGAAAAACTGTTTTTT.

The gene calls are TRBV5-6 and TRBJ2-1; D is unclear. CDR1 SGHDT and CDR2 YYEEEE come from the germline V gene. The CDR3 runs to 13 residues. V was pared by 0 bases and J by 10 bases, with 11 bases between. CDR3 in DNA: TGTGCCAGCAGCTTGGGACTCGGTCGAGAGCAGTTCTTC. Translating it yields CASSLGLGREQFF.

The chain couples TRBV9 to TRBJ1-2, with TRBD1 as a possible D gene (5 bases). The CDR3 covers 15 residues. Trimming removed 4 bases from V and 4 bases from J, with 17 bases in between. Looked up from germline, CDR1 is SGDLS and CDR2 is YYNGEE. The DNA of the CDR3 is TGTGCCAGCAGCTCACACGGGACTTCTCGCTATGGCTACACCTTC. This sequence encodes CASSSHGTSRYGYTF.

This chain joins TRBV27 and TRBJ2-2, with TRBD2 identical over 11 bases. Germline-derived CDR1 and CDR2 are MNHEY and SMNVEV (reference sequence). J lost 8 bases, V lost 3 bases, and 2 bases had no gene match. This CDR3 contains 14 residues. DNA for the CDR3: TGTGCCAGCAGTTTTAGCGGGAGGGGAGGGGAGCTGTTTTTT. This codes for CASSFSGRGGELFF.

The V call is TRBV5-4, the J call TRBJ2-2, with D perhaps TRBD1 (6 bases). The CDR3 is 16 amino acids. CDR1 SGHNT and CDR2 YYREEE come from the germline V gene (reference sequence). Deletions cut 4 bases from V and 5 bases from J, with 18 bases between. The DNA for the CDR3 is TGTGCCAGCAGCACGCGTGGGACATTGGGGACCGGGGAGCTGTTTTTT. It translates to CASSTRGTLGTGELFF.

The chain links TRBV4-2 to TRBJ2-7; 11 bases align to TRBD2. Germline lookup yields CDR1 LGHNA and CDR2 YNFKEQ. The CDR3 has 16 residues. Trimming at V came to 1 base and at J to 3 bases, leaving 5 bases not matched to a gene. CDR3: CASSQVTSGSIYEQYF. The DNA for the CDR3 is TGTGCCAGCAGCCAAGTAACTAGCGGGAGTATCTACGAGCAGTACTTC.

This chain connects TRBV5-6 to TRBJ2-2; TRBD2 matches 7 bases. CDR3 size: 17 residues. The junction had 9 bases not matched to a gene; V was cut back by 1 base and J by 3 bases. Looked up from germline, CDR1 is SGHDT and CDR2 is YYEEEE. The CDR3: CASSLPRRGRDTGELFF. CDR3 bases: TGTGCCAGCAGCTTGCCCAGGCGGGGGAGAGACACCGGGGAGCTGTTTTTT.

V usage is TRBV28 and J usage is TRBJ1-5; possible D gene TRBD1, 5 bases. The germline V gene has CDR1 MDHEN and CDR2 SYDVKM. Trimming pared 6 bases from V and 6 bases from J, leaving 9 bases between. There are 12 residues in the CDR3. This CDR3 is CASSQGPQPQHF. CDR3 nucleotides: TGTGCCAGCAGCCAGGGCCCTCAGCCCCAGCATTTT.

V gene TRBV12-3 or TRBV12-4 combines with J gene TRBJ2-3; tentatively, D is TRBD1 (6 bases). The CDR3 has 13 residues. V lost 5 bases and J 4 bases, leaving 10 bases between the germline ends. The CDR3 spells CASSPSGADTQYF. CDR3 coding DNA: TGTGCCAGCAGTCCGTCAGGGGCAGATACGCAGTATTTT.